One sample yielded the 13 T cell receptor beta chains listed below, sequenced in a study of cytomegalovirus exposure and HLA in healthy donors. This PCR relied on a set of 60 Vbeta primers and 13 Jbeta primers. Sequencing was performed with immunoSEQ multiplex PCR; in TCRdb, only in-frame clones are kept and a portion is missing. Counted here are about 200,000 clones, around four fifths occurring once; the ten biggest clones make up around 3.9%. The material sequenced was PBMCs. The origin of the receptors is a male donor in good health and CMV-seronegative.

The chain combines TRBV15 with TRBJ1-5, with D tentatively TRBD1 (6 bases). There are 15 residues in the CDR3. Trimming removed 1 base at V and 6 bases at J, with 13 bases between. Germline lookup yields CDR1 LNHNV and CDR2 YYDKDF (reference sequence). CDR3 sequence (DNA): TGTGCCACCAGCAGAGCCCACAGGGCCGGTCAGCCCCAGCATTTT. Its translation is CATSRAHRAGQPQHF.

The V and J genes are TRBV14 and TRBJ1-1; TRBD1 is a possible D gene (5 bases). CDR1 and CDR2 from the germline V gene are SGHDN and FVKESK. There are 15 residues in the CDR3. The V end was cut by 1 base, the J end by 7 bases, with 16 bases between. The DNA of the CDR3 is TGTGCCAGCAGCCAAGGTATACGCTCCGGGGGTGAAGCTTTCTTT. Its protein is CASSQGIRSGGEAFF.

V usage is TRBV2 and J usage is TRBJ1-1; possibly TRBD1 for D (5 bases). Trimming shortened V by 9 bases and J by 5 bases, and 19 bases separated the two germline ends. The CDR3 covers 14 residues. Germline V gives CDR1 SNHLY, CDR2 FYNNEI. The CDR3 nucleotides read TGTGCCAGGGGTGGGGCTAACGATGGTACTGAAGCTTTCTTT. Translated: CARGGANDGTEAFF.

This chain joins TRBV10-2 and TRBJ2-7; TRBD2 might be the D (5 bases). The ends were cut back, 2 bases at V and 2 bases at J, with 13 bases in the middle. The germline gives CDR1 WSHSY, CDR2 SAAADI. The CDR3 covers 15 residues. CDR3 region: CASSEILRAAYEQYF. The CDR3 DNA reads as TGCGCCAGCAGTGAGATTTTGAGGGCCGCCTACGAGCAGTACTTC.

The sample holds one count of this clone. The gene calls are TRBV5-1 and TRBJ2-7, with D possibly being TRBD2 (6 bases). Per germline, CDR1 SGHRS and CDR2 YFSETQ. V lost 4 bases to trimming and J lost 0 bases, with 17 bases between them. This CDR3 comprises 16 residues. This CDR3 reads CASSPQVSGSSYEQYF. CDR3 DNA sequence: TGCGCCAGCAGCCCCCAGGTTAGCGGCAGCTCCTACGAGCAGTACTTC.

This chain uses TRBV19 with TRBJ1-1; 8 nucleotides match TRBD1. In germline, CDR1 is LNHDA, CDR2 SQIVND (reference sequence). The CDR3 is 15 amino acids. The V and J ends lost 5 bases and 1 base, in that order; junction bases with no gene match: 6. The CDR3 coding sequence is TGTGCCAGTAGTTTATTACAGGGGGGGAACACTGAAGCTTTCTTT. It encodes CASSLLQGGNTEAFF.

This clone was detected only once. For the CDR3, the DNA is TGTGCCAGCAGTTTTAGTGGACTAGCGACCAACACCGGGGAGCTGTTTTTT. Protein sequence: CASSFSGLATNTGELFF. The V and J genes are TRBV28 and TRBJ2-2; 9 bases line up with TRBD2. This CDR3 is 17 amino acids long. The germline V gene encodes CDR1 MDHEN and CDR2 SYDVKM. The ends lost 3 bases at V and 2 bases at J; junction bases unmatched: 7.

Only one count was recorded for this clone. One end of the junction does not line up with germline, which may come from a read error. V usage is TRBV19 and J usage is TRBJ2-3, with a tentative D call TRBD1 (6 bases). The CDR3 runs 12 residues. Germline assignment: CDR1 LNHDA and CDR2 SQIVND (reference sequence). Here the CDR3 DNA reads TGTGCCAGTACCCTCCTAGGGGGACCAATGTCTTTT. Protein: CASTLLGGPMSF.

The chain links TRBV2 to TRBJ2-1, with a tentative D call TRBD2 (6 bases). Trimming removed 4 bases at V and 2 bases at J, with 15 bases between. From germline, CDR1 is SNHLY and CDR2 FYNNEI. This CDR3 region has 16 residues. The chain's CDR3 is CASSAPEGGPYNEQFF. In DNA, the CDR3 is TGTGCCAGCAGTGCCCCCGAGGGAGGACCCTACAATGAGCAGTTCTTC. Variable domain in full (rest from reference TRBV2 and TRBJ2-1): EPEVTQTPSHQVTQMGQEVILRCVPISNHLYFYWYRQILGQKVEFLVSFYNNEISEKSEIFDDQFSVERPDGSNFTLKIRSTKLEDSAMYFCASSAPEGGPYNEQFFGPGTRLTVL.

This clone was seen only a few times. This chain links TRBV2 with TRBJ1-1, with D hard to call. Germline values: CDR1 SNHLY, CDR2 FYNNEI. Trimming took 7 bases from V and 1 from J, leaving 13 bases between them. The CDR3 totals 14 residues. In nucleotides, the CDR3 is TGTGCCAGCACTTGGTCGCCAGGGAACACTGAAGCTTTCTTT. Residues: CASTWSPGNTEAFF.

The chain employs TRBV7-8 and TRBJ2-7; D possibly corresponds to TRBD2 (5 bases). CDR1 SGHVS and CDR2 FQNEAQ come from the germline V gene. The V end lost 1 base, the J end lost 5 bases, and 21 bases lay between the germline ends. CDR3 length equals 17 residues. The CDR3 protein is CASSLDLGFEVANEQYF. CDR3 coding DNA: TGTGCCAGCAGCTTAGATCTGGGGTTTGAGGTAGCGAACGAGCAGTACTTC.

This chain uses TRBV5-5 with TRBJ1-5; 7 nucleotides line up with TRBD1. The ends lost 1 base at V and 6 bases at J; junction bases unmatched: 4. Germline CDR1 is SGHKS and CDR2 is YYEKEE (reference sequence). The CDR3 has 14 residues. In DNA form, the CDR3 reads TGTGCCAGCAGCTTGAGGACAGGTCTTCAGCCCCAGCATTTT. Residues: CASSLRTGLQPQHF.

The chain combines TRBV27 with TRBJ1-4; perhaps TRBD1 as D (6 bases). The CDR3 consists of 14 residues. Germline V CDR1 and CDR2: MNHEY, SMNVEV (reference sequence). Trimming shortened V by 3 bases and J by 2 bases, and 7 bases separated the two germline ends. The CDR3 DNA follows: TGTGCCAGCAGTTTCAGGGGTACTAATGAAAAACTGTTTTTT. This codes for CASSFRGTNEKLFF. The variable domain in full, completed from reference TRBV27 and TRBJ1-4, reads EAQVTQNPRYLITVTGKKLTVTCSQNMNHEYMSWYRQDPGLGLRQIYYSMNVEVTDKGDVPEGYKVSRKEKRNFPLILESPSPNQTSLYFCASSFRGTNEKLFFGSGTQLSVL.